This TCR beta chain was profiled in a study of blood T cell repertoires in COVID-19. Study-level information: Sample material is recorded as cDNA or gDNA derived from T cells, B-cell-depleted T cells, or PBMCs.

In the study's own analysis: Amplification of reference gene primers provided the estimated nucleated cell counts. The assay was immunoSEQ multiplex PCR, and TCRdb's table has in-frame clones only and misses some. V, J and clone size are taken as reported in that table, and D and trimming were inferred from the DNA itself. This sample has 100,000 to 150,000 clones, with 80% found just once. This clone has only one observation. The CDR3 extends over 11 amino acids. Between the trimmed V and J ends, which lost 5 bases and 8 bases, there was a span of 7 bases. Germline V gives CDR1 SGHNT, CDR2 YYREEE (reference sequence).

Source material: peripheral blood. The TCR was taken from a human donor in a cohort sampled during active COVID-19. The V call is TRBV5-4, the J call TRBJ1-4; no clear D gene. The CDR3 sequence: CASSAGEKLFF. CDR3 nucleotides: TGTGCCAGCAGTGCGGGAGAAAAACTGTTTTTT.